This TCR beta chain was documented in a study of blood T cell repertoires in COVID-19. Overall study: T cells, B-cell-depleted T cells, or PBMCs supplied cDNA or gDNA.

V dropped 3 bases and J dropped 7 bases, with 11 bases sitting between them. The CDR3 covers 13 residues. Germline V gene lookup returns CDR1 KGHDR and CDR2 SFDVKD. Profiled with immunoSEQ multiplex PCR; TCRdb holds only in-frame clones, not every one. The table includes about 140,000 clones, roughly 80% detected once. The V call is TRBV24-1, the J call TRBJ2-5, with a tentative D call TRBD1 (5 bases). The sequencing input was PBMCs or T cells enriched from blood (not recorded which). This TCR derives from a man aged 40-50 years with acute COVID-19. The CDR3 nucleotides are TGTGCCACCAGTGATGGGGCTGATGGGACCCAGTACTTC. Its protein is CATSDGADGTQYF.